The rows below give T cell receptor beta chains drawn from one sample of a study of OX40 agonist ivuxolimab in advanced cancers. Libraries were prepared by immunoSEQ multiplex PCR; TCRdb keeps only in-frame clonotypes and omits some of them. The sample carries approximately 57,000 clones, around 90% recorded once. The sample here was CD4+ or CD8+ T cells sorted from blood, taken in a trial of the OX40 agonist ivuxolimab. The receptors stem from an adult with an advanced solid tumor such as melanoma, head and neck, liver or kidney cancer. CDR3s include the opening cysteine and the closing phenylalanine or tryptophan. The order of the fields is V gene, J gene, CDR3 protein.

TRBV27	TRBJ1-2	CASSSIAGAGSWSDGYTF
TRBV5-5	TRBJ1-5	CASSPDRAGWPQHF
TRBV7-3	TRBJ2-1	CASSLWTEGSYNEQFF
TRBV9	TRBJ1-1	CASSEGQGINEAFF
TRBV30	TRBJ1-2	CAHGRGPIYGYTF
TRBV30	TRBJ1-3	CAWSDYTIYF
TRBV5-1	TRBJ2-5	CASSQGLTLQETQYF
TRBV4-1	TRBJ2-1	CASSQVEGGEDEQFF
TRBV11-3	TRBJ2-1	CASSALLSDFDEQFF
TRBV6-5	TRBJ2-1	CASSYGGSSYNEQFF
TRBV19	TRBJ2-1	CASSMGLADLYNEQFF
TRBV7-9	TRBJ2-5	CASSPPTSGSQETQYF
TRBV29-1	TRBJ2-1	CSVDKDNEQFF
TRBV28	TRBJ1-5	CASSVLGQGVFQPQHF
TRBV29-1	TRBJ1-3	CSCQGASGNTIYF
TRBV7-2	TRBJ1-5	CASGTGPHQPQHF
TRBV4-1	TRBJ2-1	CASSQDSSGADYEQFF